The sequence of this TCR beta chain was determined in a study of T cells in Graves' hyperthyroidism and ophthalmopathy. Patients aged 18 to 65 with hyperthyroidism were newly diagnosed, with duration under 2 months. The study excluded patients with uncontrolled infection, other autoimmune disease, pregnancy or lactation. Clinical symptoms, serum thyroxine, TRAb, thyroid ultrasound and orbital computed tomography informed diagnoses. Study-level points and caveats: Also found in blood were most expanded thyroid clonotypes above 0.001.

This clonotype has a count of ten or more. What it binds is not known. Germline CDR1 reads SGHTA; CDR2 reads FQGTGA. CDR3 length: 13 amino acids. The V end lost 0 bases, the J end lost 3 bases, and 3 bases lay between the germline ends. RNA transcripts provided the source from which TCR beta CDR3 regions were amplified. HTBI primers were the set used in a first-round RT-PCR of the TCR CDR3. TCRdb re-derived calls from the multiplex PCR reads in MiXCR, one entry per CDR3 protein. Of approximately 330,000 distinct CDR3 sequences detected, under 25% appear once; the ten largest clones hold around 50%. Source material: blood. V is TRBV7-3 and J is TRBJ2-1; D call uncertain. The sequence came from a woman in her 50s with Graves' hyperthyroidism. CDR3 amino acids: CASSLTGYNEQFF. In DNA form, the CDR3 reads TGTGCCAGCAGCTTAACTGGCTACAATGAGCAGTTCTTC.